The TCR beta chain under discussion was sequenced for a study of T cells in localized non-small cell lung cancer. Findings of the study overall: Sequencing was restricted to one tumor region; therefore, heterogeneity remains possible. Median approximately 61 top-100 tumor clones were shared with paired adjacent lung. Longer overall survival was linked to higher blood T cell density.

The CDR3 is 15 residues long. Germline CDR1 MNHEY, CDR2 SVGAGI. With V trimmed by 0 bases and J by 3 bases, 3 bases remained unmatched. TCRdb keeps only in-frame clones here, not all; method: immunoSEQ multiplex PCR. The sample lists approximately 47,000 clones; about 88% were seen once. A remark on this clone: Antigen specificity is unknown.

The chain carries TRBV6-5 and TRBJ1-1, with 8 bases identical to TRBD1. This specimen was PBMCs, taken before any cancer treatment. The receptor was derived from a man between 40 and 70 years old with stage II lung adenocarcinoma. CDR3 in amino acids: CASSYSTGGDTEAFF. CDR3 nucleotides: TGTGCCAGCAGTTACTCCACAGGGGGGGACACTGAAGCTTTCTTT.